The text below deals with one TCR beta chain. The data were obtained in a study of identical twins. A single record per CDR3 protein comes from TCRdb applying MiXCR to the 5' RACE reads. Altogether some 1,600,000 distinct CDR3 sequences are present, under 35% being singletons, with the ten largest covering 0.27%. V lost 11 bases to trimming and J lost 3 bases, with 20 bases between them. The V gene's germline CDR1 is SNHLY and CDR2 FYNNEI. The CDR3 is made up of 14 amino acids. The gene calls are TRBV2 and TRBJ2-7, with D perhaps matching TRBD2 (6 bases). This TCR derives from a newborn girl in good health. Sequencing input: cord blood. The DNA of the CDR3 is TGTGCCGCCGCAGAGGAGGGTACAAGCTACGAGCAGTACTTC. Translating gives CAAAEEGTSYEQYF.